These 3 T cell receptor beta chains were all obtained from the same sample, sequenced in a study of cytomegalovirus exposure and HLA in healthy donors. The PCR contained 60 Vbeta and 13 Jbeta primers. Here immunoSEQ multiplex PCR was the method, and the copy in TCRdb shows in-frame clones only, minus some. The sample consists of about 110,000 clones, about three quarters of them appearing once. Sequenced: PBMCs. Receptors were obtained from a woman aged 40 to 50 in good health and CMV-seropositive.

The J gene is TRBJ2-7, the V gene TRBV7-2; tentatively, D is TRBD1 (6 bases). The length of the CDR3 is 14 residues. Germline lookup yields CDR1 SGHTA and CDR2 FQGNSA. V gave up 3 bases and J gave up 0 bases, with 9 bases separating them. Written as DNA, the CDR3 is TGTGCCAGCAGCTTCGACAGGTTCTCCTACGAGCAGTACTTC. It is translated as CASSFDRFSYEQYF.

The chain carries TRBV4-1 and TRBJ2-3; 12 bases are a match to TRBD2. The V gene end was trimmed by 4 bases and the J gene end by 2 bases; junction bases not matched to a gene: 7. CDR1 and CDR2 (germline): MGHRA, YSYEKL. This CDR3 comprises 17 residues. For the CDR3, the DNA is TGCGCCAGCAGCCCTCGACTAGCGGGGGTTGCCACAGATACGCAGTATTTT. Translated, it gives CASSPRLAGVATDTQYF.

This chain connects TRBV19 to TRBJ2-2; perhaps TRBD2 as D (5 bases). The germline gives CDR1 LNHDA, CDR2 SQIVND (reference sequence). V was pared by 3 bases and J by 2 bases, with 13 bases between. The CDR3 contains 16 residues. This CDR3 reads CASSIVVLENTGELFF. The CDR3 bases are TGTGCCAGTAGTATCGTAGTACTAGAAAACACCGGGGAGCTGTTTTTT. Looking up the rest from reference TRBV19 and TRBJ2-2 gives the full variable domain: DGGITQSPKYLFRKEGQNVTLSCEQNLNHDAMYWYRQDPGQGLRLIYYSQIVNDFQKGDIAEGYSVSREKKESFPLTVTSAQKNPTAFYLCASSIVVLENTGELFFGEGSRLTVL.